These 28 T cell receptor beta chains were all obtained from the same sample, sequenced in a study of blood T cell repertoires in COVID-19. Sequencing used immunoSEQ multiplex PCR; TCRdb keeps in-frame clones, though not all of them. The sample has over 150,000 clones, nearly 80% seen once. The source material was peripheral blood. These receptors were collected from a woman between 65 and 79 years old with acute or convalescent COVID-19.

This sequence joins TRBV28 and TRBJ1-6, with 7 positions matching TRBD1. The V and J ends lost 6 bases and 0 bases, in that order; junction bases with no gene match: 8. CDR3 length: 17 amino acids. The V gene's germline CDR1 is MDHEN and CDR2 SYDVKM. CDR3 sequence reads: CASRTSDRDSYNSPLHF. CDR3 DNA: TGTGCCAGCAGGACCTCAGACAGGGACTCCTATAATTCACCCCTCCACTTT.

J is TRBJ2-5 and V is TRBV7-9; D gene uncertain. The CDR3 spans 13 residues. The V gene lost 5 bases and the J gene lost 3 bases, with 10 bases spanning the gap. From germline, CDR1 is SEHNR and CDR2 FQNEAQ (reference sequence). The CDR3 DNA reads TGTGCCAGCAGCCCCACGCGGAAAGAGACCCAGTACTTC. As protein: CASSPTRKETQYF.

The rearrangement uses TRBV6-5 and TRBJ2-7; a possible D gene is TRBD1 (6 bases). Trimming took 4 bases from V and 3 from J, leaving 19 bases between them. CDR3 length: 16 residues. Germline V gene sequence: CDR1 MNHEY, CDR2 SVGAGI. DNA of the CDR3: TGTGCCAGCAGTTCAACCGTGGGGGCGAAGGACTACGAGCAGTACTTC. It is translated as CASSSTVGAKDYEQYF.

The chain links TRBV11-2 to TRBJ1-2, with TRBD1 as a possible D gene (6 bases). V shed 4 bases and J shed 6 bases, with 9 bases lying between them. In germline, CDR1 is SGHAT, CDR2 FQNNGV. This CDR3 region has 12 residues. The CDR3 DNA is TGTGCCAGCAGCTCTGAGGGGGATGGCTACACCTTC. The encoded protein is CASSSEGDGYTF.

This clone was detected a few times. The chain carries TRBV7-2 and TRBJ1-5; possibly TRBD1 for D (6 bases). Germline assignment: CDR1 SGHTA and CDR2 FQGNSA. Trimming stripped 2 bases from V and 8 bases from J, with 13 bases between. The CDR3 is 14 residues long. CDR3 coding DNA: TGTGCCAGCAGCTTACGGGGGGGCACGGAGCCCCAGCATTTT. Protein sequence: CASSLRGGTEPQHF.

The CDR3 here is CASRAGGNYGYTF. CDR3 sequence (DNA): TGTGCCAGCAGGGCCGGCGGTAACTATGGCTACACCTTC. The V gene is TRBV6-5, the J gene TRBJ1-2; D gene uncertain. The V and J ends lost 6 bases and 1 base respectively, with 9 bases between them. The CDR3 has 13 residues. Germline V gene data show CDR1 as MNHEY and CDR2 as SVGAGI.

The chain couples TRBV18 to TRBJ1-4; 7 bases are a match to TRBD1. Germline trimming cut 1 base from V and 1 base from J; bases unmatched to any gene: 3. The CDR3 consists of 16 residues. Germline values: CDR1 KGHSH, CDR2 LQKENI. In nucleotides, the CDR3 is TGTGCCAGCTCACCACGGCAGGGGGGAACTAATGAAAAACTGTTTTTT. Encoded protein: CASSPRQGGTNEKLFF.

This rearrangement joins TRBV3-1 (or the pseudogene TRBV3-2) to TRBJ2-2; D is uncertain. The germline V gene has CDR1 LGHDT and CDR2 YNNKEL (reference sequence). The CDR3 is 14 residues long. V lost 4 bases and J 8 bases, leaving 14 bases between the germline ends. CDR3 DNA sequence: TGTGCCAGCAGCCCCCGAGGCAAACGGGGGGAGCTGTTTTTT. Translating it yields CASSPRGKRGELFF.

The V and J genes are TRBV19 and TRBJ2-7; TRBD1 agrees at 7 bases. Germline V CDR1 and CDR2: LNHDA, SQIVND (reference sequence). With V trimmed by 5 bases and J by 4 bases, 5 bases remained unmatched. This CDR3 region has 13 residues. The CDR3 here is CASSYRGSYEQYF. Here the CDR3 DNA reads TGTGCCAGTAGTTACAGGGGCTCGTACGAGCAGTACTTC.

This sequence joins TRBV21-1 and TRBJ1-5; TRBD1, as called in the table, went unchecked against the DNA. TRBV21-1 is a recognized pseudogene. The CDR3 extends over 13 amino acids. CDR3: CASSKQQPQPQHF. The CDR3 DNA sequence: TGTGCCAGCAGCAAACAACAGCCTCAGCCCCAGCATTTT.

The chain recombines TRBV11-1 with TRBJ2-7, with a weak D call TRBD2 (6 bases). Trimming took off 1 base at V and 1 base at J, with 14 bases between the two ends. CDR3 length: 16 amino acids. Germline V gene sequence: CDR1 SGHAT, CDR2 FQDESV (reference sequence). CDR3 sequence (DNA): TGTGCCAGCAGCTTAGATCAGCTGGGAGGATCCTACGAGCAGTACTTC. This codes for CASSLDQLGGSYEQYF.

Comments on this clone: The same CDR3 is also encoded by other DNA sequences in this sample. The rearrangement uses TRBV12-3 or TRBV12-4 and TRBJ2-1, with D possibly matching TRBD2 (5 bases). This CDR3 region has 13 residues. V was clipped by 1 base and J by 7 bases, with 8 bases between them. The CDR3 is CASSLGTDNEQFF. CDR3 bases: TGTGCCAGCAGTTTAGGGACTGATAATGAGCAGTTCTTC.

The chain employs TRBV9 and TRBJ1-2; the match to TRBD1 covers 7 bases. The CDR3 covers 14 residues. Trimming took 3 bases from V and 3 from J; bases not matched to a gene: 5. Looked up from germline, CDR1 is SGDLS and CDR2 is YYNGEE. CDR3 DNA sequence: TGTGCCAGCAGCGGATCAGGGGGGTACTATGGCTACACCTTC. This encodes CASSGSGGYYGYTF.

The CDR3, as DNA: TGCGCCAGCAGCTCCACGACAGGGGGTACCACTGAAGCTTTCTTT. Protein sequence: CASSSTTGGTTEAFF. The chain is built from TRBV5-1 and TRBJ1-1; 9 bases align to TRBD1. Germline values: CDR1 SGHRS, CDR2 YFSETQ. With V trimmed by 3 bases and J by 4 bases, 7 bases remained unmatched. The CDR3 has 15 residues.

This chain links TRBV10-1 with TRBJ1-5; no clear D gene. Germline lookup yields CDR1 WNHNN and CDR2 SYGVQD (reference sequence). This CDR3 has 12 amino acids. Trimming removed 3 bases at V and 3 bases at J, with 3 bases between. CDR3 sequence reads: CASSDNNQPQHF. Here the CDR3 DNA reads TGCGCCAGCAGTGACAACAATCAGCCCCAGCATTTT.

The genes are TRBV7-9 and TRBJ2-2; 7 bases line up with TRBD1. The V segment lost 5 bases and the J segment 3 bases; nucleotides outside the gene matches: 9. This CDR3 spans 16 amino acids. Per the germline V gene, CDR1 is SEHNR and CDR2 is FQNEAQ (reference sequence). CDR3 in amino acids: CASSVPVGQYTGELFF. The DNA of the CDR3 is TGTGCCAGCAGCGTGCCAGTGGGACAGTACACCGGGGAGCTGTTTTTT.

This chain links TRBV18 with TRBJ2-1; 14 nucleotides agree with TRBD2. J lost 7 bases, V lost 3 bases, and 17 bases had no gene match. This CDR3 is 20 amino acids long. Looked up from germline, CDR1 is KGHSH and CDR2 is LQKENI. The CDR3 loop is CASSPLRPGRLAGGRNEQFF. CDR3 sequence (DNA): TGTGCCAGCTCACCTCTTAGGCCGGGCCGACTAGCGGGAGGGCGAAATGAGCAGTTCTTC.

The CDR3 coding sequence is TGCGCCAGCAGCTTGTCGGGGAGGAACACTGAAGCTTTCTTT. Translated: CASSLSGRNTEAFF. The V and J genes are TRBV5-1 and TRBJ1-1; D is unresolved. This CDR3 has 14 residues. The germline V gene encodes CDR1 SGHRS and CDR2 YFSETQ. Trimming took 1 base from V and 1 from J, leaving 8 bases between them. The whole variable domain, remainder taken from reference TRBV5-1 and TRBJ1-1, is KAGVTQTPRYLIKTRGQQVTLSCSPISGHRSVSWYQQTPGQGLQFLFEYFSETQRNKGNFPGRFSGRQFSNSRSEMNVSTLELGDSALYLCASSLSGRNTEAFFGQGTRLTVV.

The J gene is TRBJ2-3, the V gene TRBV7-9, with TRBD2 matching 7 bases. Germline CDR1 and CDR2: SEHNR and FQNEAQ (reference sequence). Unmatched junction bases numbered 5, after V lost 1 base and J lost 4 bases. The CDR3 contains 15 residues. The chain's CDR3 is CASSLGGSGADTQYF. In DNA form, the CDR3 reads TGTGCCAGCAGCTTAGGCGGGAGTGGAGCAGATACGCAGTATTTT.

The V call is TRBV30, the J call TRBJ2-2, with 8 bases matching TRBD2. V lost 3 bases to trimming and J lost 8 bases; unmatched junction nucleotides: 20. CDR3 size: 18 residues. CDR1 GTSNPN and CDR2 SVGIG come from the germline V gene (reference sequence). For the CDR3, the DNA is TGTGCCTGGAGGCGCCAATTTGGAAGCGGGGGAGGATGGGGGGAGCTGTTTTTT. This gives the protein CAWRRQFGSGGGWGELFF.

The chain links TRBV28 to TRBJ2-3; D possibly corresponds to TRBD1 (6 bases). Trimming stripped 6 bases from V and 3 bases from J, with 19 bases between. The CDR3 has 16 amino acids. Germline CDR1 reads MDHEN; CDR2 reads SYDVKM. The CDR3 nucleotides read TGTGCCAGCAGCCGGGACGTGGGGGCCGTTACAGATACGCAGTATTTT. It codes for CASSRDVGAVTDTQYF.

The genes are TRBV27 and TRBJ2-5; no definite D call. V shed 3 bases and J shed 3 bases, with 8 bases lying between them. This CDR3 is built from 13 residues. Germline CDR1 and CDR2: MNHEY and SMNVEV (reference sequence). The CDR3 coding sequence is TGTGCCAGCAGTTTTACCGGTAAAGAGACCCAGTACTTC. Translating gives CASSFTGKETQYF.

The chain couples TRBV19 to TRBJ2-1; 10 bases are a match to TRBD1. J gave up 8 bases and V 3 bases, and 7 bases lay outside the gene matches. Germline lookup yields CDR1 LNHDA and CDR2 SQIVND (reference sequence). CDR3 length equals 15 residues. The CDR3 DNA is TGTGCCAGTAGTATCGGACAGGGGGGGCCCGATGAGCAGTTCTTC. Protein sequence: CASSIGQGGPDEQFF.

The rearrangement links TRBV19 to TRBJ1-1; 8 nucleotides line up with TRBD1. There are 14 residues in the CDR3. V lost 5 bases and J lost 5; bases outside the gene matches: 7. Per the germline V gene, CDR1 is LNHDA and CDR2 is SQIVND (reference sequence). The DNA for the CDR3 is TGTGCCAGTAGTTACGCAGGGGGCGCGACTGAAGCTTTCTTT. Its protein is CASSYAGGATEAFF.

The genes are TRBV5-1 and TRBJ1-5; TRBD1 might be the D (5 bases). The CDR3 runs to 16 residues. The germline CDR1 and CDR2 sequences are SGHRS and YFSETQ. V shed 4 bases and J shed 0 bases, with 14 bases lying between them. As DNA, the CDR3 is TGCGCCAGCAGCCCGTGGGGGGGATCTAGCAATCAGCCCCAGCATTTT. Translation gives CASSPWGGSSNQPQHF.

This chain uses TRBV5-1 with TRBJ2-5; 7 bases are a match to TRBD2. The CDR3 contains 14 residues. Germline V lookup: CDR1 SGHRS, CDR2 YFSETQ. Losses at the gene ends were 2 bases for V and 2 bases for J; bases not matched to a gene: 3. DNA of the CDR3: TGCGCCAGCAGCTTCACTAGCGCGCAAGAGACCCAGTACTTC. It encodes CASSFTSAQETQYF.

The chain combines TRBV9 with TRBJ2-3; 8 positions agree with TRBD1. CDR1 and CDR2 from the germline V gene are SGDLS and YYNGEE. The CDR3 consists of 15 residues. Trimming took 3 bases from V and 4 from J; bases not matched to a gene: 7. The CDR3, as DNA: TGTGCCAGCAGCGCCATGACAGGGGAGGCAGATACGCAGTATTTT. Translation gives CASSAMTGEADTQYF. Drawing the rest from reference TRBV9 and TRBJ2-3, the complete variable domain is DSGVTQTPKHLITATGQRVTLRCSPRSGDLSVYWYQQSLDQGLQFLIQYYNGEERAKGNILERFSAQQFPDLHSELNLSSLELGDSALYFCASSAMTGEADTQYFGPGTRLTVL.

The gene calls are TRBV6-5 and TRBJ1-2; 7 nucleotides align to TRBD1. CDR1 and CDR2 from the germline V gene are MNHEY and SVGAGI. V shed 6 bases, J shed 4 bases, and the junction held 2 bases outside the gene matches. This CDR3 region has 12 residues. The CDR3 coding sequence is TGTGCCAGCAGGGGGACAGCCTATGGCTACACCTTC. It translates to CASRGTAYGYTF.